This T cell receptor beta chain was recovered during a study of T cell repertoires in cytomegalovirus infection. Trimming pared 6 bases from V and 4 bases from J, leaving 15 bases between. CDR3 length: 14 amino acids. Each CDR3 protein is one row after TCRdb ran MiXCR on the reads. Altogether 250,000 to 350,000 distinct CDR3 sequences are present, about 25% being singletons, with the ten largest covering over 11%. Sequencing used PBMCs. This sequence originates from a human donor in good health (CMV status not recorded). Some clones in this sample may be carry-over from other donors' samples. The chain recombines TRBV12-3 or TRBV12-4 with TRBJ1-1; D is ambiguous. CDR3: CASSTLAGFTEAFF. In nucleotides, the CDR3 is TGTGCCAGCAGCACCCTGGCGGGATTCACTGAAGCTTTCTTT.